This TCR beta chain was documented in a study of CD8 T cells in Susac syndrome. The authors reverse transcribed 0.5 to 1 ug RNA with random hexamers. The method of amplification for TCR beta CDR3 was immunoSEQ multiplex PCR, covering 54 Vbeta and 13 Jbeta. TCRdb itself ran the immunoSEQ multiplex PCR reads through MiXCR, one entry per CDR3 protein. The sample shows 160,000 or so distinct CDR3 sequences, nearly 97% of them seen only once. The sequenced target, TCR beta, came from blood CD8+ and CD4+ T cells. FACS enriched CD8+ TEMRA cells, while bulk CD8+ and CD4+ were negatively isolated. Germline V gene lookup returns CDR1 SQVTM and CDR2 ANQGSEA. V was cut by 4 bases and J by 1 base, with 16 bases left in between. The CDR3 extends over 16 amino acids.

This chain links TRBV29-1 with TRBJ2-2; D is undetermined. Specimen: CD8+ T cells from PBMCs. The source is a human donor with multiple sclerosis. As DNA, the CDR3 is TGCAGCGTTGCTGCCCCCCGGTACGAGAACACCGGGGAGCTGTTTTTT. Translating gives CSVAAPRYENTGELFF.